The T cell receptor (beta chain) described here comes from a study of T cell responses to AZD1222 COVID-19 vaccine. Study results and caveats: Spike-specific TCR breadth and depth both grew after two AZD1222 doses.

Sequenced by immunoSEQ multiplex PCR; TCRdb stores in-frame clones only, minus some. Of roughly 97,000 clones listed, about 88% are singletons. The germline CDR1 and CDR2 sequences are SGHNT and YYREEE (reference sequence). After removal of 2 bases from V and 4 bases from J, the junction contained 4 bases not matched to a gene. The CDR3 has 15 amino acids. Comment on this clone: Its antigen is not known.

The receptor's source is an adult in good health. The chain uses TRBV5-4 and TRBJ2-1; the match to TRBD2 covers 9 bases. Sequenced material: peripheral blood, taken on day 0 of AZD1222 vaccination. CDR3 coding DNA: TGTGCCAGCAGCTTTGGCGGGGGGGCATACAATGAGCAGTTCTTC. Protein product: CASSFGGGAYNEQFF.